These 27 T cell receptor beta chains share one sample of origin, sequenced in a study of cytomegalovirus exposure and HLA in healthy donors. Assay used: immunoSEQ multiplex PCR; TCRdb lists only in-frame clones, some missing. This table holds about 88,000 clones, 84% found once. Sequenced: PBMCs. Every receptor here comes from a woman younger than 30 in good health and CMV-seropositive.

This clone has more than one count but fewer than ten. V usage is TRBV27 and J usage is TRBJ1-6; D gene ambiguous. The germline V gene encodes CDR1 MNHEY and CDR2 SMNVEV (reference sequence). The germline V and J ends were trimmed by 7 bases and 7 bases, with 11 bases remaining between them. This CDR3 is built from 13 residues. The CDR3 loop is CASTMLWNSPLHF. The CDR3 DNA reads as TGTGCCAGCACTATGCTGTGGAATTCACCCCTCCACTTT.

In its sample, this clone was seen a few times. V usage is TRBV25-1 and J usage is TRBJ2-6, with 7 bases lining up with TRBD1. The trim removed 9 bases at V and 0 bases at J, leaving 11 bases unmatched. Germline V lookup: CDR1 MGHDK, CDR2 SYGVNS. The length of the CDR3 is 17 residues. DNA for the CDR3: TGTGCCAGGGAACGGACAGGCGAGACCTCTGGGGCCAACGTCCTGACTTTC. Protein product: CARERTGETSGANVLTF.

The chain is built from TRBV14 and TRBJ2-3; the D gene is possibly TRBD2 (6 bases). Deletions cut 3 bases from V and 3 bases from J, with 16 bases between. The CDR3 contains 16 residues. Germline CDR1 is SGHDN and CDR2 is FVKESK. DNA of the CDR3: TGTGCCAGCAGCCATCTTCAGGGCCGGGGGACAGATACGCAGTATTTT. Its protein is CASSHLQGRGTDTQYF.

The chain employs TRBV27 and TRBJ2-1, with 8 bases identical to TRBD2. From germline, CDR1 is MNHEY and CDR2 SMNVEV (reference sequence). J gave up 5 bases and V 7 bases, and 10 bases lay outside the gene matches. The CDR3 spans 15 residues. The CDR3 loop reads CASIPPQRGHNEQFF. The CDR3 DNA follows: TGTGCCAGCATACCTCCCCAGCGGGGGCACAATGAGCAGTTCTTC.

This sequence joins TRBV4-1 and TRBJ2-2; a weak D match, TRBD2 (6 bases). V was clipped by 1 base and J by 3 bases, with 12 bases between them. Per germline, CDR1 MGHRA and CDR2 YSYEKL. CDR3 length: 16 amino acids. CDR3 coding DNA: TGCGCCAGCAGCCAAGTTCTGCGGAGGGACACCGGGGAGCTGTTTTTT. Residues: CASSQVLRRDTGELFF.

The rearrangement links TRBV11-2 to TRBJ2-7, with D perhaps matching TRBD1 (6 bases). With 9 bases removed from V and 1 base from J, the gap between germline ends came to 7 bases. The germline V gene encodes CDR1 SGHAT and CDR2 FQNNGV. The CDR3 is 11 amino acids. CDR3 sequence: CASRGSYEQYF. The CDR3 DNA is TGTGCCAGTAGGGGGTCCTACGAGCAGTACTTC.

The chain carries TRBV5-1 and TRBJ2-5, with 9 bases aligning to TRBD1. J gave up 5 bases and V 1 base, and 9 bases lay outside the gene matches. This CDR3 comprises 16 residues. Germline loops: CDR1 SGHRS, CDR2 YFSETQ. CDR3 nucleotides: TGCGCCAGCAGCTTGAGGGGAACAGGGGGCGAGGAGACCCAGTACTTC. This sequence encodes CASSLRGTGGEETQYF. The full variable domain, in which reference TRBV5-1 and TRBJ2-5 provide the parts outside the CDR3, is KAGVTQTPRYLIKTRGQQVTLSCSPISGHRSVSWYQQTPGQGLQFLFEYFSETQRNKGNFPGRFSGRQFSNSRSEMNVSTLELGDSALYLCASSLRGTGGEETQYFGPGTRLLVL.

The chain combines TRBV9 with TRBJ2-1; tentatively, D is TRBD2 (7 bases). The V and J ends lost 4 bases and 3 bases respectively, with 14 bases between them. The V gene's germline CDR1 is SGDLS and CDR2 YYNGEE. The CDR3 sequence is 15 residues long. This CDR3 is CASSLGGGFYNEQFF. In DNA, the CDR3 is TGTGCCAGCAGCCTAGGGGGGGGGTTCTACAATGAGCAGTTCTTC. Complete variable domain (other parts from reference TRBV9 and TRBJ2-1): DSGVTQTPKHLITATGQRVTLRCSPRSGDLSVYWYQQSLDQGLQFLIQYYNGEERAKGNILERFSAQQFPDLHSELNLSSLELGDSALYFCASSLGGGFYNEQFFGPGTRLTVL.

This rearrangement joins TRBV28 to TRBJ2-7, with a tentative D call TRBD1 (6 bases). Trimming removed 2 bases from V and 5 bases from J, with 13 bases in between. Germline loops: CDR1 MDHEN, CDR2 SYDVKM. The CDR3 is 14 residues long. DNA for the CDR3: TGTGCCAGCAGTTTACGTCAGGGGTGGAACGAGCAGTACTTC. Its protein product is CASSLRQGWNEQYF.

This clone occurred once. The J gene is TRBJ2-2, the V gene TRBV2; 7 bases fit TRBD1. Trimming at V came to 2 bases and at J to 5 bases, leaving 2 bases not matched to a gene. Germline V gene lookup returns CDR1 SNHLY and CDR2 FYNNEI. The length of the CDR3 is 14 residues. The CDR3 loop reads CASSEQGETGELFF. DNA for the CDR3: TGTGCCAGCAGTGAACAGGGGGAAACCGGGGAGCTGTTTTTT.

This chain links TRBV29-1 with TRBJ2-7, with 8 bases identical to TRBD1. V gave up 7 bases and J gave up 2 bases; unmatched junction bases: 1. The CDR3 consists of 11 residues. Germline loops: CDR1 SQVTM, CDR2 ANQGSEA. The CDR3: CSGQGTYEQYF. As DNA, the CDR3 is TGCAGCGGACAGGGGACCTACGAGCAGTACTTC.

The rearrangement uses TRBV6-5 and TRBJ2-1; 8 bases fit TRBD2. The trim removed 2 bases at V and 3 bases at J, leaving 3 bases unmatched. This CDR3 region has 15 residues. Germline assignment: CDR1 MNHEY and CDR2 SVGAGI. The CDR3 coding sequence is TGTGCCAGCAGTTACGTCGGGGGGGGCTACAATGAGCAGTTCTTC. Its translation: CASSYVGGGYNEQFF.

This chain uses TRBV14 with TRBJ2-5; TRBD1 might be the D (5 bases). Trimming took off 1 base at V and 4 bases at J, with 7 bases between the two ends. This CDR3 spans 13 amino acids. Germline loops: CDR1 SGHDN, CDR2 FVKESK. CDR3 DNA: TGTGCCAGCAGCCAAGGGGGCAGAGAGACCCAGTACTTC. As protein: CASSQGGRETQYF.

The chain joins TRBV28 to TRBJ2-2; D might be TRBD2 (6 bases). CDR3 length: 15 amino acids. Trimming took off 3 bases at V and 5 bases at J, with 13 bases between the two ends. Germline V gene sequence: CDR1 MDHEN, CDR2 SYDVKM. For the CDR3, the DNA is TGTGCCAGCAGTTTGCCCGGGAGAATGACCGGGGAGCTGTTTTTT. As protein: CASSLPGRMTGELFF.

This chain connects TRBV10-2 to TRBJ2-3; the D gene is possibly TRBD2 (7 bases). Trimming cost V 11 bases and J 5 bases, with 17 bases left between them. CDR1 is WSHSY, CDR2 SAAADI, per germline. This CDR3 has 13 residues. CDR3 residues: CAGGSRGGDTQYF. CDR3 in DNA: TGCGCCGGTGGGAGTAGGGGGGGAGATACGCAGTATTTT.

The chain carries TRBV6-5 and TRBJ2-3, with TRBD2 matching over 8 bases. This CDR3 has 15 amino acids. The trim removed 8 bases at V and 2 bases at J, leaving 9 bases unmatched. Germline V gene lookup returns CDR1 MNHEY and CDR2 SVGAGI. This CDR3 reads CASGQRGTYTDTQYF. The CDR3 region has the DNA TGTGCCAGCGGACAGCGGGGGACCTACACAGATACGCAGTATTTT.

The rearrangement uses TRBV7-9 and TRBJ1-2; perhaps TRBD1 as D (6 bases). The CDR3 is 13 residues long. V lost 2 bases to trimming and J lost 6 bases, with 10 bases between them. The germline V gene has CDR1 SEHNR and CDR2 FQNEAQ (reference sequence). The CDR3 is CASSLQGTNGYTF. The CDR3 DNA reads as TGTGCCAGCAGCTTACAAGGGACAAATGGCTACACCTTC.

The CDR3 sequence is CATLDRAQPQHF. CDR3 bases: TGTGCCACCCTAGACAGGGCTCAGCCCCAGCATTTT. The genes are TRBV28 and TRBJ1-5, with 7 nucleotides matching TRBD1. CDR3 size: 12 residues. V was clipped by 10 bases and J by 6 bases; unmatched bases: 6. Germline V gene sequence: CDR1 MDHEN, CDR2 SYDVKM. Full variable domain (rest looked up from reference TRBV28 and TRBJ1-5): DVKVTQSSRYLVKRTGEKVFLECVQDMDHENMFWYRQDPGLGLRLIYFSYDVKMKEKGDIPEGYSVSREKKERFSLILESASTNQTSMYLCATLDRAQPQHFGDGTRLSIL.

This clone was detected only a few times. V gene TRBV7-2 combines with J gene TRBJ2-7, with a possible D match to TRBD2 (5 bases). The CDR3 runs 14 residues. V lost 5 bases, J lost 1 base, and 12 bases lay in between. The germline gives CDR1 SGHTA, CDR2 FQGNSA. Written as DNA, the CDR3 is TGTGCCAGCAGCCCTAGACTACTTTCCTACGAGCAGTACTTC. Protein sequence: CASSPRLLSYEQYF.

This clone was detected only once. The chain has TRBV27 and TRBJ1-1, with D unresolved. V lost 0 bases and J lost 6, with 8 bases in between. Germline V gene sequence: CDR1 MNHEY, CDR2 SMNVEV (reference sequence). This CDR3 spans 13 amino acids. The CDR3 loop reads CASSLSQRSEAFF. CDR3 DNA sequence: TGTGCCAGCAGTTTATCTCAGCGTTCTGAAGCTTTCTTT.

The V and J genes are TRBV4-1 and TRBJ2-5; the match to TRBD1 covers 10 bases. CDR1 MGHRA and CDR2 YSYEKL come from the germline V gene. Trimming took 3 bases from V and 5 from J; bases not matched to a gene: 9. The CDR3 is 16 residues long. The CDR3 sequence is CASSHNRDRGEETQYF. For the CDR3, the DNA is TGCGCCAGCAGCCATAACCGGGACAGGGGTGAGGAGACCCAGTACTTC.

The chain uses TRBV6-1 and TRBJ1-1, with TRBD1 matching 10 bases. With V trimmed by 2 bases and J by 5 bases, 5 bases remained unmatched. Germline-derived CDR1 and CDR2 are MNHNS and SASEGT. The CDR3 length is 15 residues. CDR3 nucleotide sequence: TGTGCCAGCAGTGAAACCAGGACAGGGGGAACTGAAGCTTTCTTT. It encodes CASSETRTGGTEAFF.

The chain uses TRBV10-2 and TRBJ2-3; D gene unclear. CDR3 length: 14 residues. Germline CDR1 reads WSHSY; CDR2 reads SAAADI. V was clipped by 7 bases and J by 0 bases, with 11 bases between them. CDR3 nucleotide sequence: TGCGCCAGCAAATCCCACTCTAGCACAGATACGCAGTATTTT. This codes for CASKSHSSTDTQYF.

V usage is TRBV15 and J usage is TRBJ2-4; tentatively, D is TRBD1 (5 bases). Per the germline V gene, CDR1 is LNHNV and CDR2 is YYDKDF (reference sequence). This CDR3 is built from 18 residues. V shed 1 base and J shed 0 bases, with 16 bases lying between them. For the CDR3, the DNA is TGTGCCACCAGCAGAGGCAGGGTTGAGATTTTAGCCAAAAACATTCAGTACTTC. Its translation: CATSRGRVEILAKNIQYF.

The rearrangement joins TRBV7-2 to TRBJ2-7; TRBD2 agrees at 7 bases. Germline V gene sequence: CDR1 SGHTA, CDR2 FQGNSA. The CDR3 has 15 residues. J lost 0 bases, V lost 3 bases, and 5 bases had no gene match. CDR3 DNA sequence: TGTGCCAGCAGCTTGACGGGGGGATCCTCCTACGAGCAGTACTTC. Translated, it gives CASSLTGGSSYEQYF.

The chain recombines TRBV9 with TRBJ2-3; D possibly corresponds to TRBD2 (5 bases). The CDR3 spans 16 residues. Germline V gene lookup returns CDR1 SGDLS and CDR2 YYNGEE. The V end was cut by 0 bases, the J end by 4 bases, with 15 bases between. DNA of the CDR3: TGTGCCAGCAGCGTAGGTGCTGGAGAGGAGGCAGATACGCAGTATTTT. It codes for CASSVGAGEEADTQYF.

This chain connects TRBV6-5 to TRBJ2-1; 8 bases align to TRBD1. The CDR3 consists of 15 residues. Losses at the gene ends were 10 bases for V and 2 bases for J; bases not matched to a gene: 10. Per the germline V gene, CDR1 is MNHEY and CDR2 is SVGAGI. CDR3 coding DNA: TGTGCCACTCGGAGGACGGGACAGGCCTACAATGAGCAGTTCTTC. Encoded protein: CATRRTGQAYNEQFF.